Each of the 8 T cell receptor beta chains below was sequenced from the same sample in a study of T-cell memory formation after mild COVID-19. TCRdb recomputed calls from the 5' RACE reads with MiXCR, one row per CDR3 protein. The sample contains 550,000 to 600,000 distinct CDR3 sequences, 15% to 20% of which appear only once. The sequenced sample was PBMCs or a T cell subset sorted from them (not recorded which). These receptor sequences come from an adult woman who had mild COVID-19 (a few samples of this study predate the infection). Cell type and time point are not known.

This clonotype came up a few times. The chain joins TRBV3-1 to TRBJ2-5; 9 bases line up with TRBD2. Germline V gives CDR1 LGHDT, CDR2 YNNKEL (reference sequence). After removal of 1 base from V and 4 bases from J, the junction contained 1 base not matched to a gene. The CDR3 runs to 14 residues. CDR3 sequence: CASSQGLAAETQYF. In nucleotides, the CDR3 is TGTGCCAGCAGCCAAGGACTAGCGGCAGAGACCCAGTACTTC.

The rearrangement links TRBV12-3 or TRBV12-4 to TRBJ2-5, with D perhaps given as TRBD1 or TRBD2 (5 bases each). The CDR3 is 14 amino acids. With 5 bases removed from V and 1 base from J, the gap between germline ends came to 11 bases. The CDR3 here is CASSPGATQETQYF. CDR3 in DNA: TGTGCCAGCAGTCCCGGGGCTACCCAAGAGACCCAGTACTTC.

V and J are TRBV28 and TRBJ2-1; the D gene is possibly TRBD1 (6 bases). Looked up from germline, CDR1 is MDHEN and CDR2 is SYDVKM. V lost 3 bases and J lost 3, with 12 bases in between. The CDR3 sequence is 15 residues long. This CDR3 is CASSFSQGLYNEQFF. Here the CDR3 DNA reads TGTGCCAGCAGTTTCAGTCAGGGGCTCTACAATGAGCAGTTCTTC.

This chain uses TRBV7-7 with TRBJ2-5, with D perhaps matching TRBD2 (6 bases). CDR3 length: 15 residues. Trimming shortened V by 5 bases and J by 5 bases, and 18 bases separated the two germline ends. Per germline, CDR1 SSHAT and CDR2 FNYEAQ (reference sequence). The CDR3 DNA reads TGTGCCAGCAGCGCTACTAGCAGCCCAGTCGAGACCCAGTACTTC. Protein: CASSATSSPVETQYF.

This clonotype was detected only a few times. This chain uses TRBV24-1 with TRBJ1-2; no clear D gene. The V end lost 6 bases, the J end lost 3 bases, and 7 bases lay between the germline ends. Germline loops: CDR1 KGHDR, CDR2 SFDVKD. The CDR3 totals 12 residues. CDR3 coding DNA: TGTGCCACCAGTCGTGGGGACTATGGCTACACCTTC. This translates into CATSRGDYGYTF.

This chain uses TRBV5-1 with TRBJ2-1; the D gene could be TRBD1 or TRBD2 (5 bases each). The CDR3 is 16 residues long. V was shortened by 0 bases and J by 2 bases, with 12 bases between the two germline ends. The germline gives CDR1 SGHRS, CDR2 YFSETQ. The CDR3 is CASSLAPGRTYNEQFF. Written as DNA, the CDR3 is TGCGCCAGCAGCTTGGCCCCGGGACGGACCTACAATGAGCAGTTCTTC.

The CDR3 loop is CASRLSAGAYEQYF. DNA for the CDR3: TGTGCCAGCAGACTATCCGCGGGGGCCTACGAGCAGTACTTC. V gene TRBV27 combines with J gene TRBJ2-7, with 7 bases that match TRBD2. Germline assignment: CDR1 MNHEY and CDR2 SMNVEV (reference sequence). The trim removed 6 bases at V and 2 bases at J, leaving 7 bases unmatched. The CDR3 spans 14 residues.

This chain uses TRBV10-3 with TRBJ1-2; no clear D. This CDR3 spans 14 amino acids. With 3 bases removed from V and 3 bases from J, the gap between germline ends came to 11 bases. Germline CDR1 ENHRY, CDR2 SYGVKD. CDR3 protein: CAISDGLNDYGYTF. The CDR3 nucleotides read TGTGCCATCAGTGACGGCCTGAACGACTATGGCTACACCTTC.